This T cell receptor (beta chain) originates from a study of blood T cell repertoires in COVID-19 (dated by TCRdb to between 2020 and 2021). About the investigation overall: Samples covering the acute and convalescent phases of COVID-19 were provided by collaborators in the United States, Italy and Spain. Sample metadata almost always included a de-identified subject ID, COVID-19 status, age in years and sex. The dataset comprised deeply sampled blood TCRbeta repertoires from subjects exposed to, actively infected with, or recovered from COVID-19. The material from the prospective study consisted of cDNA or gDNA derived from T cells, B-cell-depleted T cells, or PBMCs. The repertoires were released in a freely available public database intended as a resource for research on the immune response to SARS-CoV-2. The samples were drawn from the first 160 participants of the ongoing ImmuneRACE study and from 1,200 or so subjects provided by 6 global collaborators. Where available, HLA class I and class II types were obtained from metadata supplied by the sample provider rather than from assay-based typing. What the research found in general, with its limitations: Clinical and demographic metadata were provided uncurated, with the amount varying by source and participant.

In the case of this clone: Its antigen remains unidentified. No base quality information exists; no much larger clone differs at one position.

TCRbeta CDR3 regions were amplified from genomic DNA using the immunoSEQ Assay, a bias-controlled multiplex PCR. As for the authors' bioinformatics: The number of nucleated cells in each sample was estimated by amplification of reference gene primers within the assay. Sequence reads were collapsed and filtered to measure the absolute abundance of every unique TCRbeta CDR3 rearrangement. For each sample, productive Simpson clonality was calculated by taking the square root of Simpson's diversity index across productive rearrangements. TCRdb limited this immuneACCESS table to in-frame rearrangements with V and J called. A share of clones is missing; checked studies link under half to unresolved V genes, and the rest is unexplained. Clonal size and the V and J genes are those of that table, whereas D and trimming came from the DNA. The sample table holds fewer than 350,000 clones, of which roughly 91% were seen once. Jointly, the top ten make up roughly 2.1% of the sample.

Participants in the prospective study were enrolled through a virtual design, were aged about 18 to 90 years, and lived in some 24 United States geographic areas. In the prospective study, cohorts were assigned on the basis of participant-reported clinical history obtained from a screening survey and a study questionnaire. In the prospective study, mobile phlebotomists collected whole blood, serum and a nasopharyngeal or oropharyngeal swab from each participant. Over an approximately 2-month period, participants in the prospective study had the option of providing additional blood draws and questionnaires. Before DNA extraction, blood samples from the prospective study were shipped at room temperature or frozen. From the cysteine through the phenylalanine, the CDR3 covers 13 amino acids. Only the CDR3 DNA is retained, 39 bases long and in frame from the first base. Relative to germline, V is missing 10 bases and J is missing 8 bases, with 7 bases of the junction outside any gene match.

The TCR was taken from a woman between 35 and 50 years old with acute COVID-19. Material: PBMCs or T cells enriched from blood (not recorded which). The chain joins TRBV12-3 or TRBV12-4 to TRBJ2-1; the central 11 bases match TRBD2. CDR3 reads: CANSIAGGYEQFF. The base sequence is TGTGCCAATTCAATAGCGGGGGGGTATGAGCAGTTCTTC.